These 3 T cell receptor beta chains originate from one sample sequenced in a study of breast tumors, draining lymph nodes, adjacent tissues. TCRdb independently ran MiXCR on the multiplex PCR reads; one entry per CDR3 protein. The sample has about 60,000 distinct CDR3 sequences; around 52% are singletons. Sample: breast tumor tissue. The origin of the receptors is a female donor with breast cancer. Some clones in this sample may be carry-over from other donors' samples.

CDR3 in amino acids: CSAQWGQILGNQPQHF. The CDR3 DNA reads TGCAGTGCCCAATGGGGACAGATTCTGGGCAATCAGCCCCAGCATTTT. V usage is TRBV20-1 and J usage is TRBJ1-5; TRBD1 matches at 7 bases. V shed 6 bases and J 2 bases; nucleotides not matched to a gene: 13. Per the germline V gene, CDR1 is DFQATT and CDR2 is SNEGSKA (reference sequence). The CDR3 runs 16 residues.

This clonotype was recorded many times. J is TRBJ2-3 and V is TRBV4-1; D gene uncertain. This CDR3 region has 16 residues. Germline lookup yields CDR1 MGHRA and CDR2 YSYEKL. The V end was cut by 4 bases, the J end by 0 bases, with 14 bases between. CDR3 DNA sequence: TGCGCCAGCAGCCCTTCTCTCACCGGGAGCACAGATACGCAGTATTTT. It translates to CASSPSLTGSTDTQYF.

This clonotype was seen at least ten times. This could be a read error, since a much larger clone is one nucleotide away. The rearrangement uses TRBV5-8 and TRBJ2-7; TRBD2 might be the D (5 bases). Per germline, CDR1 SGHTS and CDR2 YDEGEE. V gave up 4 bases and J gave up 4 bases, with 15 bases separating them. The length of the CDR3 is 14 residues. The CDR3 nucleotides read TGTGCCAGCAGCCCGAGCACAGCGGCGTACGAGCAGTACTTC. Translation gives CASSPSTAAYEQYF.